The following is a TCR beta chain sequence with its context. Its antigen is not known. CDR1 KGHSH and CDR2 LQKENI come from the germline V gene. This CDR3 spans 15 amino acids. V gave up 4 bases and J gave up 9 bases, with 22 bases separating them. This sample is part of a study of cytomegalovirus exposure and HLA in healthy donors. Study summary: Around 87 million unique TCRs, all from HLA-typed donors, were included in an early release of the data. Study results and caveats: In a later analysis, compared with equally common non-associated chains, HLA-associated beta chains were more expanded. Serostatus for CMV was the only available immune exposure information. It was reportedly the case that the classifier diagnosed cytomegalovirus status with high specificity and sensitivity.

PCR was performed using 60 Vbeta and 13 Jbeta primers. Sequencing was performed with immunoSEQ multiplex PCR; in TCRdb, only in-frame clones are kept and a portion is missing. This table has around 150,000 clones, roughly 80% appearing once. The sequencing input was PBMCs. The sequence was obtained from a woman between 25 and 40 years old in good health and CMV-seropositive. V is TRBV18 and J is TRBJ2-7; TRBD1 is a possible D gene (5 bases). The CDR3 sequence: CASSLYPDRSTPQYF. For the CDR3, the DNA is TGTGCCAGCTCACTTTACCCCGACAGATCTACGCCGCAGTACTTC.